A single sample gave rise to the 31 T cell receptor beta chains below, sequenced in a study of control samples from healthy donors and cancer patients. This table comes from immunoSEQ multiplex PCR, and its TCRdb copy is limited to in-frame clones, with some not included. This sample yields around 110,000 clones, of which approximately 90% are seen a single time; approximately 2.3% belongs to the top ten. Source material: blood. The origin of the receptors is a woman aged 65 to 85 in good health.

For the CDR3, the DNA is TGTGCCAGCAGTCCGGGAACAGGGTCAGGAAACACCATATATTTT. It yields the protein CASSPGTGSGNTIYF. The chain uses TRBV6-5 and TRBJ1-3; maybe TRBD1 (6 bases). The CDR3 has 15 residues. The germline V gene encodes CDR1 MNHEY and CDR2 SVGAGI. V was pared by 5 bases and J by 4 bases, with 15 bases between.

J is TRBJ2-7 and V is TRBV5-5; D gene ambiguous. CDR1 SGHKS and CDR2 YYEKEE come from the germline V gene (reference sequence). The CDR3 extends over 13 amino acids. Trimming shortened V by 5 bases and J by 4 bases, and 13 bases separated the two germline ends. The CDR3 nucleotides read TGTGCCAGCAGGTCGATGCGAGGTTACGAGCAGTACTTC. Translated: CASRSMRGYEQYF.

This clone was picked up a small number of times. CDR3 region: CSGTQQYEQYF. In DNA form, the CDR3 reads TGCAGCGGTACACAACAATACGAGCAGTACTTC. The chain joins TRBV29-1 to TRBJ2-7; D gene uncertain. The CDR3 is 11 residues long. The germline V and J ends were trimmed by 7 bases and 4 bases, with 11 bases remaining between them. CDR1 and CDR2 (germline): SQVTM, ANQGSEA.

V is TRBV2 and J is TRBJ1-1; 9 bases match TRBD1. CDR3 size: 13 residues. The junction had 9 bases not matched to a gene; V was cut back by 6 bases and J by 10 bases. CDR1 is SNHLY and CDR2 is FYNNEI in the germline V gene. The CDR3 DNA reads TGTGCCAGCAGGGGGGACAGGGAGTCCGGAGCTTTCTTT. This sequence encodes CASRGDRESGAFF.

The rearrangement links TRBV7-3 to TRBJ2-3; 7 nucleotides match TRBD2. Looked up from germline, CDR1 is SGHTA and CDR2 is FQGTGA. This CDR3 spans 13 amino acids. V shed 4 bases, J shed 5 bases, and the junction held 3 bases outside the gene matches. CDR3 in amino acids: CASSSSGGDTQYF. The CDR3 coding sequence is TGTGCCAGCAGCTCCTCGGGGGGAGATACGCAGTATTTT.

The genes are TRBV20-1 and TRBJ1-5, with TRBD1 identical over 7 bases. The germline V gene encodes CDR1 DFQATT and CDR2 SNEGSKA (reference sequence). This CDR3 is 15 amino acids long. Trimming cost V 3 bases and J 2 bases; bases outside gene matches: 7. The CDR3 loop is CSASIGGAGNQPQHF. The CDR3 DNA reads TGCAGTGCTAGTATAGGGGGCGCGGGCAATCAGCCCCAGCATTTT.

The chain is built from TRBV11-2 and TRBJ1-5, with D possibly matching TRBD1 (6 bases). Trimming took off 3 bases at V and 4 bases at J, with 10 bases between the two ends. Germline CDR1 reads SGHAT; CDR2 reads FQNNGV. The CDR3 is made up of 14 amino acids. This CDR3 is CASSLGGWNQPQHF. The CDR3 bases are TGTGCCAGCAGCTTGGGGGGCTGGAATCAGCCCCAGCATTTT.

The rearrangement joins TRBV6-5 to TRBJ1-5, with a tentative D call TRBD1 (5 bases). Trimming cost V 0 bases and J 5 bases, with 8 bases left between them. This CDR3 comprises 14 residues. Germline V gene data show CDR1 as MNHEY and CDR2 as SVGAGI. The DNA of the CDR3 is TGTGCCAGCAGTTACTCGGAGGGGTATCAGCCCCAGCATTTT. Its translation: CASSYSEGYQPQHF.

The chain carries TRBV10-3 and TRBJ1-1, with a possible D match to TRBD1 (5 bases). Trimming left V 1 base short and J 6 bases short, with 15 bases between. This CDR3 is 15 amino acids long. In germline, CDR1 is ENHRY, CDR2 SYGVKD. The CDR3 DNA reads as TGTGCCATCAGTGAGTACACAGGCGGGGAGGCTGAAGCTTTCTTT. Encoded protein: CAISEYTGGEAEAFF.

The chain employs TRBV7-9 and TRBJ1-1, with a tentative D call TRBD1 (5 bases). Germline-derived CDR1 and CDR2 are SEHNR and FQNEAQ (reference sequence). Trimming left V 5 bases short and J 3 bases short, with 13 bases between. CDR3 length equals 14 residues. The CDR3 DNA reads TGTGCCAGCAGCCCCCCAGCCAGGGACACTGAAGCTTTCTTT. Translation: CASSPPARDTEAFF.

The DNA of the CDR3 is TGTGCCAGCAACAGAAACACTGAAGCTTTCTTT. Amino acids: CASNRNTEAFF. This sequence joins TRBV2 and TRBJ1-1; D not certain. Germline CDR1 and CDR2: SNHLY and FYNNEI. This CDR3 comprises 11 residues. With 7 bases removed from V and 2 bases from J, the gap between germline ends came to 5 bases.

This clone was seen only once. The chain recombines TRBV2 with TRBJ1-3; no clear D gene. Germline-derived CDR1 and CDR2 are SNHLY and FYNNEI. This CDR3 has 14 amino acids. V was trimmed by 8 bases and J by 0 bases, leaving 11 bases between them. The CDR3 region is CASRGVPSGNTIYF. In nucleotides, the CDR3 is TGTGCCAGCCGTGGCGTTCCCTCTGGAAACACCATATATTTT. Using reference TRBV2 and TRBJ1-3 for the parts outside the CDR3, the full variable domain is EPEVTQTPSHQVTQMGQEVILRCVPISNHLYFYWYRQILGQKVEFLVSFYNNEISEKSEIFDDQFSVERPDGSNFTLKIRSTKLEDSAMYFCASRGVPSGNTIYFGEGSWLTVV.

The chain couples TRBV6-6 to TRBJ1-4; D might be TRBD1 (5 bases). V lost 5 bases and J lost 3, with 16 bases in between. The germline gives CDR1 MNHNY, CDR2 SVGAGI (reference sequence). This CDR3 region has 16 residues. The CDR3 region has the DNA TGTGCCAGCAGTCCCCGGGGGAGGATACCTAATGAAAAACTGTTTTTT. Amino acid sequence: CASSPRGRIPNEKLFF.

The rearrangement links TRBV3-1 (or the pseudogene TRBV3-2) to TRBJ2-7; D not resolved. The CDR3 consists of 15 residues. Trimming removed 3 bases from V and 4 bases from J, with 16 bases in between. Per germline, CDR1 LGHDT and CDR2 YNNKEL (reference sequence). The CDR3 DNA reads as TGTGCCAGCAGCCAGGGCCCCCCGCCGACTTACGAGCAGTACTTC. Translated, it gives CASSQGPPPTYEQYF.

The chain links TRBV3-1 (or the pseudogene TRBV3-2) to TRBJ1-1, with D possibly TRBD1 on 6 matching bases. V gave up 2 bases and J gave up 4 bases, with 11 bases separating them. There are 14 residues in the CDR3. Germline V gene data show CDR1 as LGHDT and CDR2 as YNNKEL (reference sequence). The CDR3 region is CASSQPQGGTEAFF. The CDR3 region has the DNA TGTGCCAGCAGCCAACCACAGGGCGGCACTGAAGCTTTCTTT.

J is TRBJ2-3 and V is TRBV29-1; 8 bases are a match to TRBD2. The ends lost 3 bases at V and 0 bases at J; junction bases unmatched: 5. The CDR3 consists of 15 residues. The germline gives CDR1 SQVTM, CDR2 ANQGSEA. The CDR3 nucleotides read TGCAGCGTTGATGTCACGGGGGGGAGCACAGATACGCAGTATTTT. It yields the protein CSVDVTGGSTDTQYF.

The V call is TRBV9, the J call TRBJ1-1, with 7 nucleotides matching TRBD1. The CDR3 contains 13 residues. Germline V gene lookup returns CDR1 SGDLS and CDR2 YYNGEE. Trimming cost V 3 bases and J 8 bases; bases outside gene matches: 7. DNA of the CDR3: TGTGCCAGCAGCGGTAGCCCAGGGGGGGAAGCTTTCTTT. Translating it yields CASSGSPGGEAFF.

The rearrangement uses TRBV10-3 and TRBJ2-7; TRBD2 aligns across 9 bases. Gene TRBJ2-5 matches the end of the DNA better, so the J call may be wrong. Per germline, CDR1 ENHRY and CDR2 SYGVKD. This CDR3 spans 15 amino acids. DNA for the CDR3: TGTGCCATCAGTGAGTCGAGGGGACTAGCAGAGACCCAGTACTTC. Residues: CAISESRGLAETQYF.

In this sample, this clone turned up a few times. The CDR3 is CASSPFPQGAASNQPQHF. The CDR3 DNA reads as TGCGCCAGCAGCCCGTTTCCACAGGGGGCCGCGAGCAATCAGCCCCAGCATTTT. The chain couples TRBV5-1 to TRBJ1-5; TRBD1 agrees at 9 bases. There are 18 residues in the CDR3. Per germline, CDR1 SGHRS and CDR2 YFSETQ. V lost 4 bases and J lost 1; bases outside the gene matches: 12. Filled out from reference TRBV5-1 and TRBJ1-5, the complete variable domain reads KAGVTQTPRYLIKTRGQQVTLSCSPISGHRSVSWYQQTPGQGLQFLFEYFSETQRNKGNFPGRFSGRQFSNSRSEMNVSTLELGDSALYLCASSPFPQGAASNQPQHFGDGTRLSIL.

The chain uses TRBV19 and TRBJ2-2; D perhaps matches TRBD2 (7 bases). The germline gives CDR1 LNHDA, CDR2 SQIVND (reference sequence). The CDR3 runs 15 residues. Trimming shortened V by 3 bases and J by 5 bases, and 13 bases separated the two germline ends. The CDR3 DNA reads as TGTGCCAGTAGTATGAGGGGGGGCGGGACCGGGGAGCTGTTTTTT. It translates to CASSMRGGGTGELFF.

The count of this clone is one. This chain connects TRBV7-3 to TRBJ1-2, with TRBD1 matching 9 bases. This CDR3 is built from 15 residues. CDR1 is SGHTA and CDR2 is FQGTGA in the germline V gene. V lost 2 bases and J lost 6; bases outside the gene matches: 7. In DNA, the CDR3 is TGTGCCAGCAGCTTAGGGGACAGGGAGCTCCATGGCTACACCTTC. Its translation is CASSLGDRELHGYTF.

The V gene is TRBV9, the J gene TRBJ2-7; D is perhaps TRBD1 (5 bases). CDR1 and CDR2 from the germline V gene are SGDLS and YYNGEE. V lost 2 bases and J 0 bases, leaving 9 bases between the germline ends. This CDR3 region has 14 residues. Here the CDR3 DNA reads TGTGCCAGCAGCGTGGACAATTACTCCTACGAGCAGTACTTC. The encoded protein is CASSVDNYSYEQYF.

J is TRBJ2-2 and V is TRBV5-6; no definite D call. The V gene lost 2 bases and the J gene lost 7 bases, with 9 bases spanning the gap. CDR3 length: 13 residues. CDR1 is SGHDT and CDR2 is YYEEEE in the germline V gene. The CDR3, as DNA: TGTGCCAGCAGCTTAGCCCTTGGCGGGGAGCTGTTTTTT. The encoded protein is CASSLALGGELFF.

V is TRBV7-3 and J is TRBJ1-2; D might be TRBD1 (5 bases). Germline V lookup: CDR1 SGHTA, CDR2 FQGTGA. This CDR3 has 14 amino acids. V was shortened by 2 bases and J by 8 bases, with 15 bases between the two germline ends. As DNA, the CDR3 is TGTGCCAGCAGCTTAGGCGGGGGATCCGGGGGCTACACCTTC. Its protein is CASSLGGGSGGYTF.

The rearrangement uses TRBV3-1 (or the pseudogene TRBV3-2) and TRBJ1-1, with a tentative D call TRBD1 (6 bases). The CDR3 runs 13 residues. CDR1 and CDR2 from the germline V gene are LGHDT and YNNKEL (reference sequence). The germline V and J ends were trimmed by 6 bases and 5 bases, with 13 bases remaining between them. This CDR3 reads CASSPGQGTEAFF. CDR3 DNA: TGTGCCAGCAGTCCCGGTCAGGGGACTGAAGCTTTCTTT.

This sequence joins TRBV2 and TRBJ1-2; D unclear. This CDR3 comprises 12 residues. Deletions cut 7 bases from V and 1 base from J, with 7 bases between. CDR1 and CDR2 from the germline V gene are SNHLY and FYNNEI. In nucleotides, the CDR3 is TGTGCCAGCATGGGTAGTAACTATGGCTACACCTTC. It codes for CASMGSNYGYTF. Filled out from reference TRBV2 and TRBJ1-2, the complete variable domain reads EPEVTQTPSHQVTQMGQEVILRCVPISNHLYFYWYRQILGQKVEFLVSFYNNEISEKSEIFDDQFSVERPDGSNFTLKIRSTKLEDSAMYFCASMGSNYGYTFGSGTRLTVV.

A few counts support this clone. The chain's CDR3 is CASTVGKTYTEAFF. As DNA, the CDR3 is TGTGCCAGTACGGTGGGGAAGACGTACACTGAAGCTTTCTTT. This chain connects TRBV6-7 to TRBJ1-1; unclear D gene. TRBV6-7 belongs to the ORF category, with a function that is uncertain. The CDR3 spans 14 residues. V gave up 9 bases and J gave up 3 bases, with 17 bases separating them.

The V call is TRBV15, the J call TRBJ2-1; 9 bases agree with TRBD2. CDR3 length equals 17 residues. V lost 0 bases, J lost 4 bases, and 7 bases stayed unmatched. Per germline, CDR1 LNHNV and CDR2 YYDKDF (reference sequence). CDR3 residues: CATSRDLDSGGYNEQFF. The CDR3 DNA reads TGTGCCACCAGCAGAGATCTGGATAGCGGGGGATACAATGAGCAGTTCTTC. The entire variable domain, with the rest obtained from reference TRBV15 and TRBJ2-1, is as follows: DAMVIQNPRYQVTQFGKPVTLSCSQTLNHNVMYWYQQKSSQAPKLLFHYYDKDFNNEADTPDNFQSRRPNTSFCFLDIRSPGLGDTAMYLCATSRDLDSGGYNEQFFGPGTRLTVL.

The rearrangement uses TRBV9 and TRBJ1-1; no definite D call. In germline, CDR1 is SGDLS, CDR2 YYNGEE. The CDR3 has 13 residues. Trimming removed 2 bases at V and 5 bases at J, with 10 bases between. As DNA, the CDR3 is TGTGCCAGCAGCGTTTACGGTGGGACTGAAGCTTTCTTT. Its translation: CASSVYGGTEAFF.

This clone occurred once. V gene TRBV5-1 combines with J gene TRBJ1-1; D gene ambiguous. V was cut by 2 bases and J by 1 base, with 3 bases left in between. The CDR3 extends over 12 amino acids. Germline V CDR1 and CDR2: SGHRS, YFSETQ. The CDR3 reads CASSFSNTEAFF. The DNA for the CDR3 is TGCGCCAGCAGCTTCTCGAACACTGAAGCTTTCTTT.

The chain recombines TRBV19 with TRBJ2-7; 8 bases align to TRBD1. The junction had 7 bases not matched to a gene; V was cut back by 5 bases and J by 4 bases. Germline V gives CDR1 LNHDA, CDR2 SQIVND (reference sequence). CDR3 length: 14 amino acids. Here the CDR3 reads CASSPPGQVYEQYF. CDR3 DNA: TGTGCCAGTAGTCCACCGGGACAGGTTTACGAGCAGTACTTC.